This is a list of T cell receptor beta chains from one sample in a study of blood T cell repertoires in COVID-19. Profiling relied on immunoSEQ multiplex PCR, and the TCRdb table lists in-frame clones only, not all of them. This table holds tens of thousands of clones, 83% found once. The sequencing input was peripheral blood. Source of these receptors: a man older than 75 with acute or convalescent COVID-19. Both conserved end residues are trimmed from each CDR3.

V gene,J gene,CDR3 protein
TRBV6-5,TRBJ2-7,ASSYRGGHEQY
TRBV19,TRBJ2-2,ASSAGTSTGELF
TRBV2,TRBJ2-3,ASSDANLAGGRDTQY
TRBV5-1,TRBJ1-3,ASSFMGQGEGNTIY
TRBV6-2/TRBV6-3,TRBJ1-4,ASSLEQGQGEKLF
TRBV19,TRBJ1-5,ASSISDHQPQH
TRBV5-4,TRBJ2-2,ASSLLWLAGDTGELF
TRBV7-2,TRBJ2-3,ASSPQIADTQY
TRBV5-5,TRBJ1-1,ASSLEGNTEAF
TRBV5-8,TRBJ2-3,ASTSAGAHGDTQY
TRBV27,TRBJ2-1,ASRTSGKDEQF
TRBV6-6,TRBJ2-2,ASSYTETGELF
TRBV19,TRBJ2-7,ASSPRRERYEQY
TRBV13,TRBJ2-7,ASSSLQGLSYEQY
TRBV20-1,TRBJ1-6,SASLRTARNSPLH
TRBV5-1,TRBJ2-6,ASSVTGSGANVLT
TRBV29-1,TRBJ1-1,SVGTGGTEAF
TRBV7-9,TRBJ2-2,ASSLTSPGELF
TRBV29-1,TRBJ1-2,SVEATGLGGYT
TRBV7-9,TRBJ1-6,ASSLATGSDSPLH
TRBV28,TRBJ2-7,ASTSPVQGMQY
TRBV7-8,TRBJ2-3,ASSSSGRGTDTQY
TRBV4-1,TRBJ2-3,ASSQDIGSTDTQY
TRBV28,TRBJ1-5,ASSLRTAGQPQH
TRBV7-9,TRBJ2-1,ASSFGGRGYNEQF
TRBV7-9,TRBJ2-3,ASSPLPLGGRTDTQY
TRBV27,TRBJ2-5,ASSPSQGQGVLSYQETQY
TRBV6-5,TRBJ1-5,ASNQGVDQPQH
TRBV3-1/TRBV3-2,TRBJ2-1,ASSPREGLAKTNEQF
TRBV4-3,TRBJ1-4,ASSQEGWMAGNEKLF